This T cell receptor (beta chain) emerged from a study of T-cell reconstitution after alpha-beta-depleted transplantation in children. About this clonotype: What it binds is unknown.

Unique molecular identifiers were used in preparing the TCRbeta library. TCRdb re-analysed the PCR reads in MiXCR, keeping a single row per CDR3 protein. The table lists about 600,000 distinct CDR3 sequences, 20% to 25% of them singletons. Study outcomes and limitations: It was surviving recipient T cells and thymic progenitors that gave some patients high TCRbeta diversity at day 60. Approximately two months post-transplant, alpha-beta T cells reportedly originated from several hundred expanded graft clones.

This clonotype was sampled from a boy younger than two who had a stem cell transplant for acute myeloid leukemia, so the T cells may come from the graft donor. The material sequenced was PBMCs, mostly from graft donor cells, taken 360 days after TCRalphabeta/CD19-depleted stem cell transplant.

The CDR3: CASSSTGGGLQETQYF. As DNA, the CDR3 is TGTGCCAGCAGCTCTACAGGGGGCGGCCTACAAGAGACCCAGTACTTC. This chain joins TRBV7-2 and TRBJ2-5; TRBD1 agrees at 9 bases. CDR1 and CDR2 (germline): SGHTA, FQGNSA. This CDR3 contains 16 residues. With 4 bases clipped from V and 2 bases from J, the junction kept 8 bases outside the gene matches.